The clone carrying this TCR beta chain was picked up many times. The antigen remains unidentified. The data were obtained in a study of CD8+CD57+ T cells in acquired aplastic anemia. Study-level results: Patients did not significantly differ from controls in CD8+ Simpson's diversity.

CDR3 and TCR beta VDJ profiling relied on genomic DNA as the template. From the reads, TCRdb called clonotypes with MiXCR, one entry per CDR3 protein. Of under 150,000 distinct CDR3 sequences in the sample, 40% are singletons; the top ten hold about 2.7%. Sequencing was done on patients that had shown CD8+CD57+ cell expansion by flow cytometry. Patients had not yet gotten any therapy when their blood was taken for sampling. This receptor was taken from a human donor with aplastic anemia. Sequenced input: sorted CD4+, CD8+, or CD8+CD57+ T cells (not recorded which) from PBMCs.

CDR3 residues: CSARGRHEAFF. The CDR3 DNA reads TGCAGTGCTAGAGGACGACATGAAGCTTTCTTT. The chain carries TRBV20-1 and TRBJ1-1; D uncertain. This CDR3 comprises 11 residues. CDR1 and CDR2 from the germline V gene are DFQATT and SNEGSKA (reference sequence). Trimming pared 1 base from V and 7 bases from J, leaving 7 bases between.